A selection of T cell receptor beta chains follows, all from one sample in a study of blood T cell repertoires in COVID-19. The data were produced by immunoSEQ multiplex PCR, yet TCRdb's version contains in-frame clones alone and is incomplete. This table holds 150,000 to 200,000 clones, approximately 88% found once. Sequencing was performed on peripheral blood. The receptors stem from a woman aged 45 to 65 with acute or convalescent COVID-19. CDR3s include the opening cysteine and the closing phenylalanine or tryptophan. The D gene is left open where the match is weak. Clone size is given for some rows only: seen once, a few or many times, or a class if the clone is expanded.

.	TRBV2	TRBJ1-1	.	CASIMQGNTEAFF	TGTGCCAGCATTATGCAGGGGAACACTGAAGCTTTCTTT
TRBD2	TRBV10-1	TRBJ2-1	few	CASSESSAGGGNEQFF	TGCGCCAGCAGTGAGTCATCAGCGGGAGGCGGTAATGAGCAGTTCTTC
TRBD1	TRBV6-5	TRBJ2-1	.	CASTWGTGEYNEQFF	TGTGCCAGCACCTGGGGGACAGGGGAGTACAATGAGCAGTTCTTC
.	TRBV19	TRBJ2-2	.	CASSIRSNTGELFF	TGTGCCAGTAGTATTCGGTCTAACACCGGGGAGCTGTTTTTT
.	TRBV10-3	TRBJ1-2	.	CAISAGGVDGGYTF	TGTGCCATCAGTGCCGGCGGGGTCGACGGTGGCTACACCTTC
TRBD1	TRBV9	TRBJ1-1	once	CASSGQGAQNTEAFF	TGTGCCAGCAGTGGACAGGGGGCGCAGAACACTGAAGCTTTCTTT
.	TRBV7-9	TRBJ2-7	.	CASSHPFDRDYEQYF	TGTGCCAGCAGCCACCCCTTTGACAGAGACTACGAGCAGTACTTC
.	TRBV30	TRBJ2-2	.	CAWSVGQGLTGELFF	TGTGCCTGGAGTGTAGGTCAGGGGCTCACCGGGGAGCTGTTTTTT
TRBD1	TRBV6-8	TRBJ1-2	.	CASSYRGSNGYTF	TGTGCCAGCTCATACAGGGGTAGCAATGGCTACACCTTC
TRBD1	TRBV9	TRBJ1-3	.	CASSFRDRDSGNTIYF	TGTGCCAGCAGCTTTCGAGACAGGGACTCTGGAAACACCATATATTTT
TRBD1	TRBV27	TRBJ1-1	.	CASSPGGDTEAFF	TGTGCCAGCAGTCCAGGGGGAGACACTGAAGCTTTCTTT
.	TRBV29-1	TRBJ1-2	.	CSVEDMGRVGGYTF	TGCAGCGTTGAAGATATGGGCAGGGTCGGTGGCTACACCTTC
.	TRBV2	TRBJ1-1	.	CASSERGHMNTEAFF	TGTGCCAGCAGTGAAAGGGGACACATGAACACTGAAGCTTTCTTT
TRBD2	TRBV5-4	TRBJ2-1	.	CASSPSSGEYNEQFF	TGTGCCAGCAGTCCATCTAGCGGGGAGTACAATGAGCAGTTCTTC
.	TRBV5-1	TRBJ1-1	once	CASSLTGKGTEAFF	TGCGCCAGCAGCCTAACAGGGAAGGGCACTGAAGCTTTCTTT
.	TRBV23-1	TRBJ1-2	.	CASSPRADYGYTF	TGCGCCAGCAGTCCCAGGGCCGACTATGGCTACACCTTC
TRBD1	TRBV6-5	TRBJ1-2	.	CASIGSTGTRGYTF	TGTGCCAGCATTGGATCGACAGGGACGAGGGGCTACACCTTC
TRBD1	TRBV5-1	TRBJ1-1	.	CASSYPTGAWGMNTEAFF	TGCGCCAGCAGCTACCCAACAGGGGCTTGGGGAATGAACACTGAAGCTTTCTTT
TRBD2	TRBV15	TRBJ2-7	.	CATSRDRASGAPYF	TGTGCCACCAGCAGAGATCGGGCTAGCGGTGCCCCGTACTTC
.	TRBV9	TRBJ2-1	.	CASSVVGPGDEQFF	TGTGCCAGCAGCGTAGTGGGCCCCGGGGATGAGCAGTTCTTC
TRBD2	TRBV6-2/TRBV6-3	TRBJ2-7	.	CASSQGLAGYEQYF	TGTGCCAGCAGCCAGGGACTAGCGGGGTACGAGCAGTACTTC
TRBD1	TRBV9	TRBJ1-2	.	CASSVTSGVGRGQSNGYTF	TGTGCCAGCAGCGTAACTTCTGGGGTGGGCAGGGGGCAGTCGAATGGCTACACCTTC
TRBD1	TRBV5-1	TRBJ2-7	.	CASSPRTGAYEQYF	TGCGCCAGCAGCCCTAGGACAGGGGCCTACGAGCAGTACTTC
.	TRBV18	TRBJ2-7	.	CASSPTGINAHEQYF	TGTGCCAGCTCACCCACAGGGATTAACGCTCACGAGCAGTACTTC
TRBD1	TRBV11-2	TRBJ2-7	.	CASTGTGVYEQYF	TGTGCCAGCACGGGGACAGGGGTTTACGAGCAGTACTTC
.	TRBV6-4	TRBJ1-2	.	CASSRTHRSYGYTF	TGTGCCAGCAGCCGGACCCACAGGTCTTATGGCTACACCTTC
TRBD2	TRBV29-1	TRBJ2-1	.	CSVVGSGNYNEQFF	TGCAGCGTTGTGGGTAGCGGGAATTACAATGAGCAGTTCTTC
TRBD1	TRBV5-1	TRBJ1-1	.	CASSLDGYRGTEAFF	TGCGCCAGCAGCTTGGATGGATACAGGGGGACTGAAGCTTTCTTT
TRBD2	TRBV9	TRBJ2-3	.	CASTVLAGGGDTQYF	TGTGCCAGCACCGTACTCGCGGGGGGGGGTGATACGCAGTATTTT
TRBD1	TRBV19	TRBJ2-2	many	CASSIIGQGIGELFF	TGTGCCAGTAGTATAATCGGACAGGGCATCGGGGAGCTGTTTTTT
TRBD1	TRBV4-3	TRBJ1-1	.	CASSQRGGADTEAFF	TGCGCCAGCAGCCAACGAGGGGGCGCGGACACTGAAGCTTTCTTT
.	TRBV11-3	TRBJ1-1	.	CASSLRMNTEAFF	TGTGCCAGCAGCTTGAGGATGAACACTGAAGCTTTCTTT
TRBD2	TRBV7-2	TRBJ2-1	.	CASSLALADYNEQFF	TGTGCCAGCAGCTTAGCACTAGCGGACTACAATGAGCAGTTCTTC
TRBD1	TRBV4-3	TRBJ1-4	.	CASSPGQGEEKLFF	TGCGCCAGCAGCCCAGGACAGGGGGAGGAAAAACTGTTTTTT
.	TRBV5-3	TRBJ1-2	once	CARSPQWQGRMVGYTF	TGTGCCAGAAGCCCACAGTGGCAGGGCCGAATGGTGGGCTACACCTTC
.	TRBV24-1	TRBJ2-3	.	CATSDLFPRTVRATQYF	TGTGCCACCAGTGATTTGTTCCCCAGGACAGTTCGGGCTACGCAGTATTTT
.	TRBV27	TRBJ2-3	once	CASSLASDYTDTQYF	TGTGCCAGCAGTTTGGCTAGCGACTACACAGATACGCAGTATTTT
.	TRBV30	TRBJ2-2	.	CAWSVALNTGELFF	TGTGCCTGGAGTGTCGCGCTTAACACCGGGGAGCTGTTTTTT
TRBD1	TRBV9	TRBJ1-2	.	CASSNRQGPSYGYTF	TGTGCCAGCAGCAATAGACAGGGTCCGTCCTATGGCTACACCTTC
TRBD1	TRBV6-1	TRBJ1-5	.	CASSDDRAKSNRPQHF	TGTGCCAGCAGTGATGACAGGGCGAAGAGCAATCGGCCCCAGCATTTT
.	TRBV4-3	TRBJ1-5	.	CASSEGYFSNQPQHF	TGCGCCAGCAGCGAGGGATATTTTAGCAATCAGCCCCAGCATTTT
.	TRBV19	TRBJ2-3	.	CASRNSARTADTQYF	TGTGCCAGTAGGAATAGCGCGAGGACCGCAGATACGCAGTATTTT
TRBD1	TRBV30	TRBJ2-7	.	CAWSVGQGISYEQYF	TGTGCCTGGAGTGTGGGACAGGGCATCTCCTACGAGCAGTACTTC
.	TRBV7-2	TRBJ1-5	.	CASSIQGNQPQHF	TGTGCCAGCAGTATACAGGGAAATCAGCCCCAGCATTTT
TRBD1	TRBV27	TRBJ1-4	few	CASSKTGQGRGNYNEKLFF	TGTGCCAGCAGTAAAACCGGACAGGGGAGGGGCAACTATAATGAAAAACTGTTTTTT